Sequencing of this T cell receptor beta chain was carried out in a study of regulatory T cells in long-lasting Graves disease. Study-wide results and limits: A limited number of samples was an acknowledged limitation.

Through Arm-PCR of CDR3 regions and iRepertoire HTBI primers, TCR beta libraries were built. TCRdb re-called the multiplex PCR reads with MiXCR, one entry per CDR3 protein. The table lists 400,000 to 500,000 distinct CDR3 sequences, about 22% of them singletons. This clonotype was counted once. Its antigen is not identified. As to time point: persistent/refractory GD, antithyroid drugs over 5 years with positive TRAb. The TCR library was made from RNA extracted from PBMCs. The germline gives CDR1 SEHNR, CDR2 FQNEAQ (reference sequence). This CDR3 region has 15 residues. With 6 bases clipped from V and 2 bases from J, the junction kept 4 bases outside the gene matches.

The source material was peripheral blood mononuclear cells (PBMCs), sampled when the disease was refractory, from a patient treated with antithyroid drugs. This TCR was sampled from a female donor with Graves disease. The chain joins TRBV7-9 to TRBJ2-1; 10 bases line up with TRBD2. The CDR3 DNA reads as TGTGCCAGCAGACCTAGCGGGGGTCCCTACAATGAGCAGTTCTTC. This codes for CASRPSGGPYNEQFF.